Shown below are 2 T cell receptor beta chains from a single sample sequenced in a study of tumor and adjacent non-tumor tissue in lung cancer. RNA was extracted from bulk tissue without any cell sorting. The normal lung tissue was taken more than 3 cm from the tumor edge. Three rounds of nested PCR, following a modified ARM-PCR protocol, produced the TCRbeta library. TCRdb analysed the multiplex PCR reads with MiXCR anew, one entry per CDR3 protein. The data hold roughly 90,000 distinct CDR3 sequences, with more than 75% observed a single time. What was sequenced was distant non-tumor lung tissue. These receptors were collected from a woman in her 50s with non-small cell lung cancer.

Many counts were recorded for this clonotype. The chain has TRBV30 and TRBJ2-1; 8 bases line up with TRBD2. The trim removed 8 bases at V and 6 bases at J, leaving 12 bases unmatched. This CDR3 is built from 14 residues. Germline CDR1 and CDR2: GTSNPN and SVGIG (reference sequence). CDR3 coding DNA: TGTGCCGGGGGGGGAGCGGGAGACGTCAATGAGCAGTTCTTC. Its translation is CAGGGAGDVNEQFF.

The chain couples TRBV29-1 to TRBJ2-5; D perhaps matches TRBD2 (6 bases). Germline V gene sequence: CDR1 SQVTM, CDR2 ANQGSEA. CDR3 length: 10 residues. The CDR3 DNA sequence: TGCATCGCGAGGGAGGATACCCAGTACTTC. It codes for CIAREDTQYF.